The rows below give T cell receptor beta chains drawn from one sample of a study of blood T cell repertoires in COVID-19. TCRdb's table, derived via immunoSEQ multiplex PCR, lists solely in-frame clones and lacks some. The data hold roughly 290,000 clones, with approximately 91% observed a single time. The sequenced sample was PBMCs or T cells enriched from blood (not recorded which). The receptors derive from a woman aged 35 to 49 who had recovered from COVID-19. CDR3s include the opening cysteine and the closing phenylalanine or tryptophan. The order of the fields is CDR3 protein, CDR3 DNA, clone size, J gene, D gene, V gene. A D gene is named only where the DNA matches it firmly. Clone sizes are given selectively: once, few, many, or a class where the clone is expanded.

CASSLVDRAGGNTIYF,TGTGCCAGCAGCTTAGTTGACAGGGCCGGGGGAAACACCATATATTTT,-,TRBJ1-3,TRBD1,TRBV11-2
CASRRGLVSTEAFF,TGTGCCAGCAGACGCGGACTGGTGAGCACTGAAGCTTTCTTT,-,TRBJ1-1,-,TRBV5-6
CASSVRQGNTEAFF,TGCGCCAGCAGCGTTAGACAGGGGAACACTGAAGCTTTCTTT,-,TRBJ1-1,TRBD1,TRBV5-1
CASSSPWGQGGDEKLFF,TGTGCCAGCAGCTCCCCCTGGGGACAGGGAGGAGATGAAAAACTGTTTTTT,-,TRBJ1-4,TRBD1,TRBV7-9
CASSTRDYGYTF,TGTGCCAGCAGCACCCGGGACTATGGCTACACCTTC,-,TRBJ1-2,-,TRBV5-6
CSVEATDYGYTF,TGCAGCGTTGAAGCGACAGACTATGGCTACACCTTC,-,TRBJ1-2,-,TRBV29-1
CASSFGQGTGELFF,TGTGCCAGCAGTTTTGGACAGGGCACCGGGGAGCTGTTTTTT,-,TRBJ2-2,TRBD1,TRBV2
CASSQTSGGYNEQFF,TGTGCCAGCAGCCAGACTAGCGGGGGCTACAATGAGCAGTTCTTC,-,TRBJ2-1,TRBD2,TRBV9
CASSPPRDRGQTANEKLFF,TGTGCCAGCTCACCACCCCGGGACAGGGGGCAAACGGCTAATGAAAAACTGTTTTTT,-,TRBJ1-4,TRBD1,TRBV18
CASGSGGGPYNEQFF,TGTGCCAGCGGATCGGGGGGCGGGCCCTACAATGAGCAGTTCTTC,-,TRBJ2-1,-,TRBV11-2
CASSLWTGGIGGYTF,TGTGCCAGCAGTTTATGGACAGGGGGCATTGGAGGCTACACCTTC,-,TRBJ1-2,TRBD1,TRBV27
CASSPAPGTGNTIYF,TGTGCCAGCAGCCCCGCCCCGGGGACTGGAAACACCATATATTTT,-,TRBJ1-3,-,TRBV11-2
CASSLDRETQYF,TGCGCCAGCAGCTTGGACAGGGAGACCCAGTACTTC,-,TRBJ2-5,-,TRBV5-1
CATRELGDRIRLGATNEKLFF,TGTGCCACCAGGGAGCTAGGGGACAGAATCCGCCTGGGAGCAACTAATGAAAAACTGTTTTTT,-,TRBJ1-4,TRBD1,TRBV15
CASSQALGGNHHGYTF,TGCGCCAGCAGCCAAGCTTTGGGGGGTAACCACCACGGCTACACCTTC,once,TRBJ1-2,-,TRBV4-1
CASSVGKTGLYYGYTF,TGTGCCAGCAGCGTAGGGAAGACAGGTTTATACTATGGCTACACCTTC,once,TRBJ1-2,-,TRBV9
CASSLIRRGTNEKLFF,TGTGCCAGCAGTTTAATTAGGCGGGGAACTAATGAAAAACTGTTTTTT,-,TRBJ1-4,-,TRBV28
CASSLGLAGGGRETQYF,TGTGCCAGTAGCCTCGGACTAGCGGGGGGCGGAAGAGAGACCCAGTACTTC,-,TRBJ2-5,TRBD2,TRBV19
CASRPNSLNTEAFF,TGTGCCAGCAGACCCAACAGCCTGAACACTGAAGCTTTCTTT,-,TRBJ1-1,-,TRBV7-9
CASSSSTGGNSPLHF,TGCGCCAGCAGCTCCTCTACGGGGGGTAATTCACCCCTCCACTTT,-,TRBJ1-6,-,TRBV5-1
CASSRDIVYGYTF,TGTGCCAGCAGTCGGGACATTGTCTATGGCTACACCTTC,-,TRBJ1-2,-,TRBV7-9
CAWSVLGRGGADTQYF,TGTGCCTGGAGTGTATTGGGGCGGGGGGGCGCAGATACGCAGTATTTT,-,TRBJ2-3,TRBD2,TRBV30
CASSLSRGNSGNYGYTF,TGTGCCAGCAGCTTAAGCAGGGGGAACAGTGGGAACTATGGCTACACCTTC,-,TRBJ1-2,TRBD1,TRBV7-9
CASRGGRGTGELFF,TGTGCCAGTCGGGGGGGACGGGGTACCGGGGAGCTGTTTTTT,-,TRBJ2-2,TRBD2,TRBV19
CASSKGTGLNTEAFF,TGCGCCAGCAGCAAAGGTACAGGCCTGAACACTGAAGCTTTCTTT,-,TRBJ1-1,-,TRBV4-1
CASSFWRDGYTF,TGTGCCAGCAGTTTCTGGAGGGATGGCTACACCTTC,-,TRBJ1-2,-,TRBV12-3/TRBV12-4
CASSLGQGAREQYF,TGTGCCAGCAGCTTAGGCCAGGGGGCGAGAGAGCAGTACTTC,-,TRBJ2-7,TRBD1,TRBV13
CASSPPGQGARYTF,TGTGCCAGCAGCCCCCCGGGACAGGGGGCCCGCTACACCTTC,-,TRBJ1-2,TRBD1,TRBV3-1/TRBV3-2
CSVESRGWAEAFF,TGCAGCGTTGAATCTAGGGGCTGGGCTGAAGCTTTCTTT,-,TRBJ1-1,-,TRBV29-1
CAWSPLGTGDGYTF,TGTGCCTGGAGTCCCTTGGGGACAGGGGATGGCTACACCTTC,-,TRBJ1-2,TRBD1,TRBV30
CASSVRSGGAFEQFF,TGTGCCAGCAGCGTCAGGAGCGGGGGGGCATTTGAGCAGTTCTTC,-,TRBJ2-1,TRBD2,TRBV9
CASSIEGGTDTQYF,TGTGCCAGTAGTATTGAGGGAGGGACAGATACGCAGTATTTT,-,TRBJ2-3,TRBD2,TRBV19
CAWTVAELLYGYTF,TGTGCCTGGACTGTGGCGGAACTCCTCTATGGCTACACCTTC,-,TRBJ1-2,-,TRBV30
CASSDLTGGKGNTIYF,TGTGCCAGCAGCGACCTGACAGGGGGCAAGGGAAACACCATATATTTT,few,TRBJ1-3,TRBD1,TRBV9
CASSPDENRVNEAFF,TGTGCCAGCTCACCAGACGAAAACAGGGTTAATGAAGCTTTCTTT,-,TRBJ1-1,-,TRBV18
CASSPEIGGAHGYTF,TGTGCCAGCAGCCCCGAAATTGGGGGGGCCCACGGCTACACCTTC,-,TRBJ1-2,-,TRBV7-9
CASSFGPSGGQETQYF,TGCGCCAGCAGCTTCGGGCCTAGCGGGGGTCAAGAGACCCAGTACTTC,-,TRBJ2-5,TRBD2,TRBV5-1
CASSLDTGLSYEQYF,TGTGCCAGCAGCTTAGACACGGGTCTTTCCTACGAGCAGTACTTC,-,TRBJ2-7,-,TRBV11-2